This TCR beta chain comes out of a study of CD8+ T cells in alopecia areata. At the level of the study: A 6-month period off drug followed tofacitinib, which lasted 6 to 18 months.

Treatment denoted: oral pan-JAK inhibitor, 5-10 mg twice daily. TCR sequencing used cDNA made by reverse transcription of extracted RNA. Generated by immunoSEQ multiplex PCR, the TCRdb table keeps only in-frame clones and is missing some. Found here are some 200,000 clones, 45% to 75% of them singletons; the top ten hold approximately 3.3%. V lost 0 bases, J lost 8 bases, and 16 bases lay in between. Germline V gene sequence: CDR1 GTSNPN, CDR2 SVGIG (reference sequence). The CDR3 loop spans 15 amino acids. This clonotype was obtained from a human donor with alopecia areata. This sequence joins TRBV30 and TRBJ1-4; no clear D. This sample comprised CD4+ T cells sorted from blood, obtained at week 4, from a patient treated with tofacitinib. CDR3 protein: CAWSVPRPGREKLFF. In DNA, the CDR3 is TGTGCCTGGAGTGTACCCCGGCCTGGGAGGGAAAAACTGTTTTTT.